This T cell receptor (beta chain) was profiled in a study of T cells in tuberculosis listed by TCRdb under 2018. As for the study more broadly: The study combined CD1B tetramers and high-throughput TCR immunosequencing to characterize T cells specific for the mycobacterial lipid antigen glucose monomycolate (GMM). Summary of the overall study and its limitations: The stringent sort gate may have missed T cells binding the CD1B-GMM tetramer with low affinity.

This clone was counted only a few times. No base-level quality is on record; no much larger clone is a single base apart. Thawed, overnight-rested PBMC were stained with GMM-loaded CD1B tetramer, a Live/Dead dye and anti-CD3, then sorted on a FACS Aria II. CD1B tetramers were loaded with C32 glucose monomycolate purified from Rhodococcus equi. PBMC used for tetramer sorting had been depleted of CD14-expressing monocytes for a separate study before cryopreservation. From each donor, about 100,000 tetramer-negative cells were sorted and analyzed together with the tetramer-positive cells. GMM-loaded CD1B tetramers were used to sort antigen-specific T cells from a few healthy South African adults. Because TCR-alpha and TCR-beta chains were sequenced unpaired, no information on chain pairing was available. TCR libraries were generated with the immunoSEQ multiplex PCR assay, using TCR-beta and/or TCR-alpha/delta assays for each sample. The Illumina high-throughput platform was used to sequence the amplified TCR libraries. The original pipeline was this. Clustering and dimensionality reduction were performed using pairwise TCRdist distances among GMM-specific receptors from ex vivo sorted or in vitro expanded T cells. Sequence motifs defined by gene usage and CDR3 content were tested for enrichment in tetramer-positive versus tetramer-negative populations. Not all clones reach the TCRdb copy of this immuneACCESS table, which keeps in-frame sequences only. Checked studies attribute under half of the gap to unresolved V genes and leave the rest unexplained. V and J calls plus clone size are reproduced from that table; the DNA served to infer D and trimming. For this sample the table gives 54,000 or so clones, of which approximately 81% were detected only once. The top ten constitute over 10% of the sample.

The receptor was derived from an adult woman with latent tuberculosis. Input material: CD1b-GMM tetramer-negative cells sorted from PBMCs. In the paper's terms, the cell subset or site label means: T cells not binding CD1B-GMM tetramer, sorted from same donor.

The sequenced DNA is TGTGCCAGCAGCCAAGCGGGAATCTCTGGAAACACCATATATTTT. Its translation is CASSQAGISGNTIYF. The sequence joins TRBV14 to TRBJ1-3; no D gene call is confident. CDR1 and CDR2 (SGHDN, FVKESK) derive from the germline V gene. The CDR3 covers 15 residues, taking in both the cysteine and the phenylalanine. The only DNA kept is the CDR3, 45 bases in frame from the first base. V loses 1 base, J loses 0 bases, and the germline ends lie 7 bases apart.